The sequence of this T cell receptor (beta chain) was determined in a study of cytomegalovirus exposure and HLA in healthy donors. Study at large: Tens of millions of unique TCRs from HLA-typed donors were held in an early data release.

The primer mix had 60 Vbeta and 13 Jbeta primers. Method: immunoSEQ multiplex PCR; TCRdb's copy keeps in-frame clones and lacks some. This table holds approximately 180,000 clones, over 65% found once. Donors consisted of healthy bone marrow donors. V dropped 6 bases and J dropped 5 bases, with 17 bases sitting between them. Germline-derived CDR1 and CDR2 are SNHLY and FYNNEI. The CDR3 runs to 14 residues. With respect to this clone: Its antigen is as yet unknown.

General study findings and limits: Among immune exposure information, only CMV serostatus was available. Earlier analysis found most TCR beta V segments productive about 90% or about 30% of the time.

The chain combines TRBV2 with TRBJ2-7; D may be TRBD2 (6 bases). The origin of this receptor is a woman aged 30 to 39 in good health and CMV-seropositive. Sequenced material: PBMCs. The CDR3 DNA is TGTGCCAGCAGCCAAGGGACGGGAGTGAACGAGCAGTACTTC. Translated: CASSQGTGVNEQYF.